One and the same sample provided the 21 T cell receptor beta chains below, sequenced in a study of cytomegalovirus exposure and HLA in healthy donors. Primers: 60 Vbeta forward and 13 Jbeta reverse. The method was immunoSEQ multiplex PCR; TCRdb's version includes in-frame clones alone and lacks a portion of them. The sample consists of roughly 180,000 clones, nearly 80% of them appearing once. Sequencing was carried out using PBMCs. The receptors here all came from a man between 45 and 60 years old in good health and CMV-seropositive.

This clone was observed a few times. V and J are TRBV5-6 and TRBJ1-1; a possible D gene is TRBD1 (6 bases). Trimming took 2 bases from V and 2 from J, leaving 22 bases between them. Germline values: CDR1 SGHDT, CDR2 YYEEEE. The CDR3 sequence is 18 residues long. The CDR3 DNA reads as TGTGCCAGCAGCTTTAAGTTGGGGGCTCGTTTCCTTAACACTGAAGCTTTCTTT. Residues: CASSFKLGARFLNTEAFF.

This chain joins TRBV27 and TRBJ2-3; 10 bases match TRBD1. V trimming: 6 bases; J trimming: 4 bases; junction bases outside the gene matches: 4. Germline CDR1 and CDR2: MNHEY and SMNVEV (reference sequence). The CDR3 consists of 14 residues. This chain's CDR3 is CASRGQGVPDTQYF. CDR3 DNA sequence: TGTGCCAGCAGAGGACAGGGGGTCCCAGATACGCAGTATTTT.

The V gene is TRBV4-1, the J gene TRBJ2-1, with TRBD2 identical over 9 bases. V lost 3 bases, J lost 2 bases, and 2 bases stayed unmatched. This CDR3 region has 15 residues. Looked up from germline, CDR1 is MGHRA and CDR2 is YSYEKL. The CDR3 is CASSHQRGAYNEQFF. The CDR3, as DNA: TGCGCCAGCAGCCACCAGCGGGGGGCCTACAATGAGCAGTTCTTC.

This sequence joins TRBV18 and TRBJ2-7; 7 bases are shared with TRBD1. V was pared by 4 bases and J by 4 bases, with 7 bases of the junction left unmatched. Per the germline V gene, CDR1 is KGHSH and CDR2 is LQKENI. The CDR3 is 14 amino acids. The DNA of the CDR3 is TGTGCCAGCTCACAGGGGACAGCCCTTTACGAGCAGTACTTC. Its protein product is CASSQGTALYEQYF.

The chain joins TRBV10-1 to TRBJ1-4; TRBD1 might be the D (5 bases). Trimming left V 5 bases short and J 5 bases short, with 12 bases between. Germline V gene data show CDR1 as WNHNN and CDR2 as SYGVQD (reference sequence). CDR3 length: 14 residues. The CDR3 sequence is CASSKGAGNEKLFF. The CDR3 DNA follows: TGCGCCAGCAGTAAAGGGGCAGGGAATGAAAAACTGTTTTTT.

On this clone: A junction end diverges from the germline sequence, so it may reflect a read error. This chain connects TRBV6-6 to TRBJ2-2, with 8 bases identical to TRBD2. Germline V CDR1 and CDR2: MNHNY, SVGAGI (reference sequence). The CDR3 consists of 14 residues. This CDR3 reads CASRTGGNPGELFF. The CDR3 DNA sequence: TGTGCCAGCAGAACGGGGGGGAACCCCGGGGAGCTGTTTTTT.

This clone was counted only a few times. V usage is TRBV6-7 and J usage is TRBJ2-7, with D perhaps TRBD2 (5 bases). TRBV6-7 is an open reading frame, and its role is uncertain. Trimming cost V 8 bases and J 2 bases, with 16 bases left between them. CDR3 length: 14 residues. DNA for the CDR3: TGTGCCAGCTTAATCGGGGTAGGACCCTACGAGCAGTACGTC. Translating gives CASLIGVGPYEQYV.

This clone was picked up a small number of times. The chain joins TRBV18 to TRBJ2-2, with 8 bases fitting TRBD2. Germline loops: CDR1 KGHSH, CDR2 LQKENI. V dropped 2 bases and J dropped 7; count of bases not matched to a gene: 9. The CDR3 is 16 residues long. CDR3 sequence: CASSPGQRGLSGELFF. The CDR3 bases are TGTGCCAGCTCACCAGGTCAGCGGGGGCTGAGCGGGGAGCTGTTTTTT.

V and J are TRBV11-2 and TRBJ2-2; 8 bases are a match to TRBD1. The CDR3 has 19 residues. Germline-derived CDR1 and CDR2 are SGHAT and FQNNGV. V gave up 5 bases and J gave up 0 bases; unmatched junction bases: 14. The CDR3 is CASSRLRTGTHTNTGELFF. The CDR3 nucleotides read TGTGCCAGCAGCCGACTGAGGACAGGGACCCACACGAACACCGGGGAGCTGTTTTTT.

The chain joins TRBV6-5 to TRBJ1-1, with D uncertain. This CDR3 contains 15 residues. CDR1 and CDR2 from the germline V gene are MNHEY and SVGAGI. Trimming stripped 2 bases from V and 0 bases from J, with 10 bases between. The CDR3 DNA reads TGTGCCAGCAGTTACGAATCGGCGGTGAACACTGAAGCTTTCTTT. Translating it yields CASSYESAVNTEAFF.

This clone has just one count. The chain couples TRBV27 to TRBJ2-7, with 9 bases aligning to TRBD1. Trimming at V came to 5 bases and at J to 6 bases, leaving 8 bases not matched to a gene. CDR3 length equals 14 residues. Per the germline V gene, CDR1 is MNHEY and CDR2 is SMNVEV (reference sequence). The CDR3 spells CASSPGTGIGEQYV. Here the CDR3 DNA reads TGTGCCAGCAGTCCTGGGACAGGGATCGGCGAGCAGTACGTC.

CDR3 protein: CASSSPTGTGNTIYF. CDR3 DNA: TGTGCCAGCAGCTCCCCGACAGGGACAGGAAACACCATATATTTT. The chain has TRBV7-9 and TRBJ1-3, with 7 bases matching TRBD1. The ends lost 4 bases at V and 4 bases at J; junction bases unmatched: 7. The V gene's germline CDR1 is SEHNR and CDR2 FQNEAQ (reference sequence). The CDR3 has 15 amino acids.

The rearrangement links TRBV28 to TRBJ1-1; TRBD1 agrees at 7 bases. V shed 7 bases, J shed 3 bases, and the junction held 8 bases outside the gene matches. Germline lookup yields CDR1 MDHEN and CDR2 SYDVKM. CDR3 length equals 14 residues. CDR3 loop: CASTIPGQYTEAFF. CDR3 DNA: TGTGCCAGCACCATACCGGGACAGTACACTGAAGCTTTCTTT.

V usage is TRBV27 and J usage is TRBJ1-5; tentatively, D is TRBD1 (5 bases). Germline assignment: CDR1 MNHEY and CDR2 SMNVEV (reference sequence). V lost 5 bases and J lost 0, with 11 bases in between. The CDR3 runs 15 residues. The CDR3 DNA sequence: TGTGCCAGCAGTCGACAGCTTAATAGCAATCAGCCCCAGCATTTT. As protein: CASSRQLNSNQPQHF.

The rearrangement joins TRBV5-6 to TRBJ2-2, with a possible D match to TRBD2 (6 bases). Germline lookup yields CDR1 SGHDT and CDR2 YYEEEE. The CDR3 extends over 14 amino acids. Between the trimmed V and J ends, which lost 7 bases and 1 base, there was a span of 11 bases. The CDR3, as DNA: TGTGCCAGCGAGGCGGGAAAGAACACCGGGGAGCTGTTTTTT. Protein sequence: CASEAGKNTGELFF.

This rearrangement joins TRBV16 to TRBJ1-5, with D hard to call. The length of the CDR3 is 14 residues. V shed 2 bases and J shed 11 bases, with 16 bases lying between them. Germline-derived CDR1 and CDR2 are KGHSY and FQNENV. CDR3 region: CASSQKGGGFSQHF. CDR3 DNA sequence: TGTGCCAGCAGCCAAAAGGGTGGAGGGTTCTCCCAGCATTTT.

The chain combines TRBV6-5 with TRBJ1-1; 8 bases map to TRBD1. V was clipped by 4 bases and J by 6 bases; unmatched bases: 4. The CDR3 extends over 13 amino acids. In germline, CDR1 is MNHEY, CDR2 SVGAGI. Written as DNA, the CDR3 is TGTGCCAGCAGTTGGGACAGGAGCGCTGAAGCTTTCTTT. Protein product: CASSWDRSAEAFF.

V and J are TRBV1 and TRBJ2-5; the listed D gene, TRBD2, was not tested against the DNA. TRBV1 is recorded as a pseudogene. CDR3 length: 15 residues. The CDR3 reads CTSSQRVQIQETQYF. In DNA, the CDR3 is TGCACCAGCAGCCAACGGGTGCAGATCCAAGAGACCCAGTACTTC.

The CDR3: CASRTAPTYEQYF. Written as DNA, the CDR3 is TGTGCCAGCAGGACAGCCCCCACCTACGAGCAGTACTTC. J is TRBJ2-7 and V is TRBV2; possible D gene TRBD1, 5 bases. Germline lookup yields CDR1 SNHLY and CDR2 FYNNEI. V lost 6 bases and J lost 2, with 11 bases in between. This CDR3 is built from 13 residues.

This clone has only a few counts. This sequence joins TRBV10-3 and TRBJ1-3; D is unclear. This CDR3 has 12 residues. Germline values: CDR1 ENHRY, CDR2 SYGVKD. The V gene lost 2 bases and the J gene lost 5 bases, with 4 bases spanning the gap. CDR3 bases: TGTGCCATCAGTGAGGTCAGAAACACCATATATTTT. Amino acids: CAISEVRNTIYF.

The V and J genes are TRBV28 and TRBJ1-2, with TRBD1 identical over 7 bases. Looked up from germline, CDR1 is MDHEN and CDR2 is SYDVKM. The length of the CDR3 is 14 residues. V lost 5 bases to trimming and J lost 5 bases; unmatched junction nucleotides: 8. CDR3 in amino acids: CASSPPGQIYGYTF. The CDR3 DNA reads TGTGCCAGCAGTCCGCCGGGACAGATTTATGGCTACACCTTC.